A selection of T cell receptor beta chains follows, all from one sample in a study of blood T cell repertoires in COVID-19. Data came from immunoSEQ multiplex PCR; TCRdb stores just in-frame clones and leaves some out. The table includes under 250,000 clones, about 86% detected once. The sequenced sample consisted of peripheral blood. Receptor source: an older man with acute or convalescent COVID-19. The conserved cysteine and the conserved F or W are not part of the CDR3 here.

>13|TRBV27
ASSRGQGMNTEAF
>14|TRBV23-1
ASSQDRDYATYEQF
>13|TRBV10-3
AISPGTGLYNEQF
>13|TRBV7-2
ASSLGAASNQPQH
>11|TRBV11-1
ASSLTGDYGYT
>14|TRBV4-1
ASSVRQGATNEKLF
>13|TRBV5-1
ASRRSEGVNTEAF
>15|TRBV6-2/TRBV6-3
ASSSPGLAGVLETQY
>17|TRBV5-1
ASSLLHWDRGRMNTEAF
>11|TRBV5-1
ASSLGAGNEAF
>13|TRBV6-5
ASRRDRGGPDTQY
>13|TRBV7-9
ASSPLMRAEETQY
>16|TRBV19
ASSSRRDRARRGNTIY
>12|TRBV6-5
ASRRDSALVGYT
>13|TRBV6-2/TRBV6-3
ASSYSGGASNTQY
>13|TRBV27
ASSLTGTLYNEQF
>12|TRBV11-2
ASSLHSTGEKLF
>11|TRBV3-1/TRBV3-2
ASSQMLDNEQF
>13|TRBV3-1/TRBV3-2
ASSQDRAYQETQY
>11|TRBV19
ASSHSSTDTQY
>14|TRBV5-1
ASSSGTSAFTDTQY
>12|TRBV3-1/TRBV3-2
ASRGRGWNTEAF